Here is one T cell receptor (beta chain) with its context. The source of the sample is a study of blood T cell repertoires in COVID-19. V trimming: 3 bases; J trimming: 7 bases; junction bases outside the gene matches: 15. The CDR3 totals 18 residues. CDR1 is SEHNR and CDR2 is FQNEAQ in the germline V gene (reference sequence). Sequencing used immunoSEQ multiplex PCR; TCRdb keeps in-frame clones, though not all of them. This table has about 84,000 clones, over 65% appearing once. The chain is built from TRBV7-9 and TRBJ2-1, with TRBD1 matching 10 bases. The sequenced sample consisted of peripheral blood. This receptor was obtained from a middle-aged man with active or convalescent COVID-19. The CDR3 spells CASSFPVLGQGDWNEQFF. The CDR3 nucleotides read TGTGCCAGCAGCTTTCCCGTCCTTGGACAGGGGGATTGGAATGAGCAGTTCTTC.